The rows below give T cell receptor beta chains drawn from one sample of a study of blood T cells in healthy people across ages. Each CDR3 protein gets one entry after TCRdb re-called the 5' RACE reads with MiXCR. This sample has about 1.7 million distinct CDR3 sequences, with roughly 28% found just once. The specimen was blood. These receptors were taken from a woman aged 25-40 years in good health. Both conserved end residues are part of each CDR3. The D gene is left open where the match is weak. The size entry is marked missing in some rows and otherwise reads once, few, many or a size class.

D,V,J,size,DNA,CDR3
.,TRBV5-1,TRBJ1-2,.,TGCGCCAGCAGGATCTCGGGGAGCGACTATGGCTACACCTTC,CASRISGSDYGYTF
TRBD2,TRBV20-1,TRBJ2-5,.,TGCAGTGCTAGAGATAAAGCGGGAGGGCAAATAAGTGAGCAGTACTTC,CSARDKAGGQISEQYF
.,TRBV6-6,TRBJ1-2,many,TGTGCCAGCACTTATTACGGGCCTAACTATGGCTACACCTTC,CASTYYGPNYGYTF
.,TRBV5-1,TRBJ1-1,few,TGCGCCAGCAGCAGTTGGGGCTCCAACACTGAAGCTTTCTTT,CASSSWGSNTEAFF
TRBD2,TRBV18,TRBJ2-1,few,TGTGCCAGCTCACCACGGACTAGCGGGATTGTCTCCTACAATGAGCAGTTCTTC,CASSPRTSGIVSYNEQFF
TRBD1,TRBV7-2,TRBJ1-4,.,TGTGCCAGCAGCTTAGCCAGGGGGGGTGAAAAACTGTTTTTT,CASSLARGGEKLFF
TRBD1,TRBV28,TRBJ2-2,.,TGTGCCAGCAGTCGGACAGGGGGCTCTTCCGGGGAGCTGTTTTTT,CASSRTGGSSGELFF
.,TRBV2,TRBJ2-3,.,TGTGCCAGCAGTGGTGGGGTTATTACAGATACGCAGTATTTT,CASSGGVITDTQYF
TRBD2,TRBV5-1,TRBJ2-7,many,TGCGCCAGCAGCTTGGGACTAGCGGGGGACTCCTACGAGCAGTACTTC,CASSLGLAGDSYEQYF
TRBD1,TRBV20-1,TRBJ1-5,.,TGCAGTGCCAGCCGGGACAGTACCAATCAGCCCCAGCATTTT,CSASRDSTNQPQHF
TRBD1,TRBV19,TRBJ2-1,.,TGTGCCAGTGCTACAGACAGGGCCAATGAGCAGTTCTTC,CASATDRANEQFF
TRBD2,TRBV6-6,TRBJ2-3,.,TGTGCCAGCAGCCGGGGACTAGCGGGGGCGCGCACAGATACGCAGTATTTT,CASSRGLAGARTDTQYF
TRBD2,TRBV13,TRBJ2-5,few,TGTGCCAGCAGCTTGGGGCCGGCTAGCGGGAGCAATGAGCAGTACTTC,CASSLGPASGSNEQYF
.,TRBV24-1,TRBJ1-1,.,TGTGCCACCAGTGATTTGGGGGGGAACACTGAAGCTTTCTTT,CATSDLGGNTEAFF
TRBD1,TRBV5-1,TRBJ2-1,few,TGCGCCAGCAGCTTACCCGGGACAGGGTTAAATGAGCAGTTCTTC,CASSLPGTGLNEQFF
.,TRBV6-4,TRBJ1-2,.,TGTGCCAGCAGTGACTCGAGGGGGGGAATATATGGCTACACCTTC,CASSDSRGGIYGYTF
TRBD1,TRBV29-1,TRBJ2-5,.,TGCAGCTTTGGGGCAGGGGGCGGAGAGACCCAGTACTTC,CSFGAGGGETQYF
.,TRBV25-1,TRBJ1-3,few,TGTGCCAGCATGAGACAGTTCGGAAACACCATATATTTT,CASMRQFGNTIYF
.,TRBV29-1,TRBJ2-7,many,TGCAGCGTTGCGAAGGGAAGTGCCTACGAGCAGTACTTC,CSVAKGSAYEQYF
.,TRBV20-1,TRBJ2-3,many,TGCAGTGCTAGGTTGGCGGGCCTCACAGATACGCAGTATTTT,CSARLAGLTDTQYF
.,TRBV7-9,TRBJ2-5,.,TGTGCCAGCAGCTCCCTAACGGAGACCCAGTACTTC,CASSSLTETQYF
TRBD1,TRBV12-3/TRBV12-4,TRBJ2-7,few,TGTGCCAGCACGCAGTGGGACAGGGCTGGCGAGCAGTACTTC,CASTQWDRAGEQYF
.,TRBV13,TRBJ2-1,few,TGTGCCAGCAGATCTTCCGAAGGGCAAAAGCAAGAGTTCTTC,CASRSSEGQKQEFF
TRBD1,TRBV5-1,TRBJ1-5,many,TGCGCCAGCAGACAGGGGGTCAATCAGCCCCAGCATTTT,CASRQGVNQPQHF
.,TRBV24-1,TRBJ1-1,.,TGTACCACCAATAGACGGGGGAGGGGCACTGAAGCTTTCTTT,CTTNRRGRGTEAFF
.,TRBV4-3,TRBJ1-2,many,TGCGCCAGCAGCCCTTCGGGGGGACGTGGCTACACCTTC,CASSPSGGRGYTF
.,TRBV20-1,TRBJ1-4,many,TGCAGCGCAAGAGGGGGGGGTAATGAAAAACTGTTTTTT,CSARGGGNEKLFF
.,TRBV7-2,TRBJ2-7,few,TGTGCCAGCAGCTCCACCGGGACAAATTACTACGAGCAGTACTTC,CASSSTGTNYYEQYF
TRBD2,TRBV20-1,TRBJ2-1,.,TGCAGTGCTAGAGAGTTGTCTAGCGGGAGCTGGGAGACCCAGTTCTTC,CSARELSSGSWETQFF
.,TRBV4-1,TRBJ1-2,.,TGCACCAGCAGCCAAGACCCCTTGCCTCAGGGGTCTAACTATGGCTACACCTTC,CTSSQDPLPQGSNYGYTF
TRBD1,TRBV5-1,TRBJ1-1,many,TGTGCCAGCAGCTTAGTACAGGGGGGCACTGAAGCTTTCTTT,CASSLVQGGTEAFF
.,TRBV6-5,TRBJ2-3,.,TGTGCCAGCAGTACCGAGAGAAGGGGGGCGCAGTATTTT,CASSTERRGAQYF
.,TRBV7-2,TRBJ2-5,few,TGTGCCAGCAGCCCCTCGAGTAGGGATTACGAGACCCAGTACTTC,CASSPSSRDYETQYF
.,TRBV29-1,TRBJ1-1,few,TGCAGCGTTGGAGAGACCATGAACACTGAAGCTTTCTTT,CSVGETMNTEAFF
TRBD2,TRBV20-1,TRBJ2-3,.,TGCAGTGCAACCGACGGCGGGAGAACAGATACGCAGTATTTT,CSATDGGRTDTQYF
TRBD1,TRBV20-1,TRBJ1-5,.,TGCAGTGCTAGAGATACAGGGGGCAGCCAGCCCCGGCATTTT,CSARDTGGSQPRHF
TRBD1,TRBV7-9,TRBJ2-7,.,TGTGCCAGCAGCTTAGGGGGACAGGGGAATTCCTACGAGCAGTACTTC,CASSLGGQGNSYEQYF
TRBD2,TRBV4-1,TRBJ2-1,few,TGCGCCAGCAGCCATCTAGCGGAATACAATGAGCAGTTCTTC,CASSHLAEYNEQFF
TRBD1,TRBV7-9,TRBJ2-5,.,TGTGCCAGCAGCTTATGGGACAGGGGAAAAGAGACCCAGTACTTC,CASSLWDRGKETQYF
.,TRBV5-6,TRBJ2-1,few,TGTGCCAGCAGCTTCGGACCCACAGGAGGGGGAGGTGAGCAGTTCTTC,CASSFGPTGGGGEQFF
.,TRBV6-4,TRBJ2-3,.,TGTGCCAACCCGGATCCGGGGGATAGAAGTGATACGCAGTATTTT,CANPDPGDRSDTQYF
.,TRBV20-1,TRBJ2-7,few,TGCAGTGCTGAGAGGGGATACGAGCAGTACTTC,CSAERGYEQYF
TRBD2,TRBV20-1,TRBJ2-5,many,TGCAGTGCTAGAGTACCCGGGAGGGGCGCAGAGACCCAGTACTTC,CSARVPGRGAETQYF
TRBD1,TRBV27,TRBJ2-1,.,TGTGCCAGCAGGGGACAGGGTCTCTACAATGAGCAGTTCTTC,CASRGQGLYNEQFF
TRBD2,TRBV18,TRBJ2-2,.,TGTGCCAGCTCACCACTTTCTAGCGGGACCGATAGGACCGGGGAGCTGTTTTTT,CASSPLSSGTDRTGELFF
.,TRBV5-1,TRBJ2-5,few,TGCGCCAGCAGATTCGCACAGGGTGCGAGTAGGGAGACCCAGTACTTC,CASRFAQGASRETQYF
.,TRBV7-7,TRBJ2-5,few,TGTGCCAGCAGCTTAGCCCTGCCGGAGACCCAGTACTTC,CASSLALPETQYF
TRBD2,TRBV9,TRBJ2-7,few,TGTGCCAGCAGCGTATACGGGACTAGCGGGGGCGAGCAGTACTTC,CASSVYGTSGGEQYF
.,TRBV3-1,TRBJ2-7,many,TGTGCCAGCAGCCCCTACAGCTCCTACGAGCAGTACTTC,CASSPYSSYEQYF
TRBD1,TRBV6-1,TRBJ1-1,.,TGTGCCAGCAGTGAAGACAGGGGGCCGAGCACTGAAGCTTTCTTT,CASSEDRGPSTEAFF
TRBD1,TRBV4-1,TRBJ2-7,.,TGCGCCAGCAGCCAAGGGACAGGTGAGGGCTACGAGCAGTACTTC,CASSQGTGEGYEQYF
.,TRBV11-2,TRBJ2-7,.,TGTGCCAGCAGCTTGGGCGGGGCCGACTACAATGAGCAGTACTTC,CASSLGGADYNEQYF
.,TRBV18,TRBJ2-7,.,TGTGCCAGCTCACCGACGGGATCCACCCTCGAGCAGTACTTC,CASSPTGSTLEQYF
.,TRBV29-1,TRBJ2-7,many,TGCAGCGTTGAAGGGGGGGGCAGGGACTACGAGCAGTACTTC,CSVEGGGRDYEQYF
TRBD1,TRBV6-1,TRBJ1-2,.,TGTGCCAGCACAGGGGGTGAATATGGCTACACCTTC,CASTGGEYGYTF
.,TRBV10-3,TRBJ2-3,few,TGTGCCATCAGTGACGGCGGGTCTAGCACAGATACGCAGTATTTT,CAISDGGSSTDTQYF
.,TRBV12-3/TRBV12-4,TRBJ2-5,.,TGTGCCAGCAGTTTGAGCCGGGACACCCCAGAGACCCAGTACTTC,CASSLSRDTPETQYF
TRBD2,TRBV3-1,TRBJ2-7,few,TGTGCCAGCAGCCAAGAGACTAGCGGGAGGGCCGAGCAGTACTTC,CASSQETSGRAEQYF
.,TRBV7-4,TRBJ2-7,.,TGTGCCAGCAGCACGACGCCAAAAGGGTCCTACGAGCAGTACTTC,CASSTTPKGSYEQYF
TRBD1,TRBV29-1,TRBJ1-2,.,TGCAGTGCAAGACAGGGGATGAACAATGGCTACACCTTC,CSARQGMNNGYTF